These 6 T cell receptor beta chains originate from one sample sequenced in a study of blood T cells in healthy people across ages. Primers used in a second PCR of roughly 7 to 12 cycles were a sample-barcoded 5' primer and a J-beta primer mix. TCRdb reanalysed the 5' RACE reads using MiXCR and keeps one entry per CDR3 protein. The table has more than 900,000 distinct CDR3 sequences, roughly 24% seen once. The same sample was also used in a study of T cells of mothers and their children.

The sequencing sample was made of blood. The receptors shown here come from a girl aged 2-10 years in good health.

This clonotype was observed a few times. This chain connects TRBV18 to TRBJ1-5; D gene uncertain. CDR3 length: 14 amino acids. Trimming cost V 4 bases and J 7 bases, with 14 bases left between them. From germline, CDR1 is KGHSH and CDR2 LQKENI. The CDR3 region is CASSLSEGGQPQHF. In DNA, the CDR3 is TGTGCCAGCTCACTAAGCGAGGGCGGACAGCCCCAGCATTTT.

This chain uses TRBV7-2 with TRBJ2-7; TRBD2 matches 12 bases. The J segment lost 1 base and the V segment lost 2 bases, leaving 6 bases of the junction unmatched. Germline CDR1 is SGHTA and CDR2 is FQGNSA. CDR3 size: 17 residues. The DNA for the CDR3 is TGTGCCAGCAGCTTACCTAGCGGGAGGGCTCTGTCCTACGAGCAGTACTTC. Its protein is CASSLPSGRALSYEQYF.

The V call is TRBV7-9, the J call TRBJ2-1, with 9 bases matching TRBD2. The junction had 3 bases not matched to a gene; V was cut back by 3 bases and J by 9 bases. CDR1 is SEHNR, CDR2 FQNEAQ, per germline (reference sequence). CDR3 length equals 13 residues. CDR3 amino acids: CASSFETSGEQFF. The CDR3 nucleotides read TGTGCCAGCAGCTTTGAGACTAGCGGTGAGCAGTTCTTC.

This clonotype was found once. This chain links TRBV27 with TRBJ1-2; 7 bases map to TRBD1. The length of the CDR3 is 15 residues. The V segment lost 2 bases and the J segment 7 bases; nucleotides outside the gene matches: 10. Germline V lookup: CDR1 MNHEY, CDR2 SMNVEV (reference sequence). As DNA, the CDR3 is TGTGCCAGCAGTTTAATGAGTCAGGGGGGGGGTGGCTACACCTTC. Translated: CASSLMSQGGGGYTF.

This clonotype was detected many times. The V gene is TRBV6-5, the J gene TRBJ2-1; D is uncertain. This CDR3 is built from 12 residues. Deletions cut 7 bases from V and 4 bases from J, with 8 bases between. Germline V CDR1 and CDR2: MNHEY, SVGAGI. CDR3 bases: TGTGCCAGCAACGGGTTTTACAATGAGCAGTTCTTC. Translated: CASNGFYNEQFF.

This clonotype showed up just a few times. This sequence joins TRBV25-1 and TRBJ2-3; a possible D gene is TRBD2 (6 bases). The CDR3 is 13 residues long. Germline assignment: CDR1 MGHDK and CDR2 SYGVNS. V was pared by 7 bases and J by 2 bases, with 10 bases between. The CDR3 coding sequence is TGTGCCAGCATCAGCGGGTACACAGATACGCAGTATTTT. Encoded protein: CASISGYTDTQYF.